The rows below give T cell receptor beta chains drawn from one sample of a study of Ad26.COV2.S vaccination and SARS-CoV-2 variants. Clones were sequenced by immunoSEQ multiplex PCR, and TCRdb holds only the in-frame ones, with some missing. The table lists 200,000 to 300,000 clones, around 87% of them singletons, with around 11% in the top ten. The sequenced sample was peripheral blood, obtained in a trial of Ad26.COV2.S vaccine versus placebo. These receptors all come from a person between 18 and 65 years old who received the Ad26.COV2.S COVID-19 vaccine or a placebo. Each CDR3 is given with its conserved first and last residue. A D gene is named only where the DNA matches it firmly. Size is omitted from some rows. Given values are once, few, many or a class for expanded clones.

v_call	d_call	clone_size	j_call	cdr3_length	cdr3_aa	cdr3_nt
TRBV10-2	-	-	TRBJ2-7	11	CASMGVYEQYF	TGCGCCAGCATGGGGGTCTACGAGCAGTACTTC
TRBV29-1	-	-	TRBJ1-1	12	CSVTRVGTEAFF	TGCAGCGTAACCAGGGTTGGCACTGAAGCTTTCTTT
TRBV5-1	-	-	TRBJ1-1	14	CASSLAGPNTEAFF	TGCGCCAGCAGCTTGGCCGGTCCGAACACTGAAGCTTTCTTT
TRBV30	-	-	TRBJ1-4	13	CAWGGRGGEKLFF	TGTGCCTGGGGCGGCAGGGGAGGTGAAAAACTGTTTTTT
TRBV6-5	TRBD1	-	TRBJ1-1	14	CASSSGQPNTEAFF	TGTGCCAGCAGTTCGGGACAGCCGAACACTGAAGCTTTCTTT
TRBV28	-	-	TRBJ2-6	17	CASSLLQGRTGANVLTF	TGTGCCAGCAGTTTATTACAGGGAAGAACTGGGGCCAACGTCCTGACTTTC
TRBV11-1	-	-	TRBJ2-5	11	CASSLGETQYF	TGTGCCAGCAGCTTAGGGGAGACCCAGTACTTC
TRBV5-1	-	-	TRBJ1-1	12	CASSPEGREAFF	TGCGCCAGCAGCCCGGAGGGCAGGGAAGCTTTCTTT
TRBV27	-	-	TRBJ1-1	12	CASSLGTGSAFF	TGTGCCAGCAGTTTGGGGACCGGCTCTGCTTTCTTT
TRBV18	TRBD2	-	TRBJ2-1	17	CASSPLLGGSSYNEQFF	TGTGCCAGCTCACCACTCTTGGGAGGGAGCTCCTACAATGAGCAGTTCTTC
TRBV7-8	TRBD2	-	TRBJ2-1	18	CASSLGLAGPSSYNEQFF	TGTGCCAGCAGCTTAGGACTAGCGGGACCGAGCTCCTACAATGAGCAGTTCTTC
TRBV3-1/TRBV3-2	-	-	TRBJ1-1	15	CASSHGTPVDTEAFF	TGTGCCAGCAGCCATGGTACTCCGGTGGACACTGAAGCTTTCTTT
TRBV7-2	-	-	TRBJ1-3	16	CASSLTGHLSGNTIYF	TGTGCCAGCAGCTTAACGGGACACCTCTCTGGAAACACCATATATTTT
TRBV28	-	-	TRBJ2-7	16	CASTPVMRGVNYEQYF	TGTGCCAGCACTCCCGTTATGAGGGGGGTTAACTACGAGCAGTACTTC
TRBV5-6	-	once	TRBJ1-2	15	CASSLVLGADYGYTF	TGTGCCAGCAGCTTGGTTCTGGGGGCGGACTATGGCTACACCTTC
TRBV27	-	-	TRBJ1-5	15	CASSFGGNSNQPQHF	TGTGCCAGCAGTTTCGGGGGAAATAGCAATCAGCCCCAGCATTTT
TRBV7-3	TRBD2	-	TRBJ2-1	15	CASSVTGTSPREQFF	TGTGCCAGCAGCGTCACCGGGACTAGCCCCCGGGAGCAGTTCTTC
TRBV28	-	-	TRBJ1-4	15	CASSLGPASNEKLFF	TGTGCCAGCTCGTTGGGGCCGGCGTCTAATGAAAAACTGTTTTTT
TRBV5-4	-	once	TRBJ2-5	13	CASTPRDQETQYF	TGTGCCAGCACCCCCCGGGATCAAGAGACCCAGTACTTC
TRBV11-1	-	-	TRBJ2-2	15	CASSLARLNTGELFF	TGTGCCAGCAGCTTAGCGAGACTTAACACCGGGGAGCTGTTTTTT
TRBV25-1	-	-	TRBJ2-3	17	CASSENPGSGVSDTQYF	TGTGCCAGCAGTGAAAACCCCGGATCGGGGGTATCAGATACGCAGTATTTT
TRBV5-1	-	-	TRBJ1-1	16	CASSLASASMNTEAFF	TGCGCCAGCAGCTTGGCCTCGGCTTCCATGAACACTGAAGCTTTCTTT
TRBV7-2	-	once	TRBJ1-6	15	CASSLNMGNNSPLHF	TGTGCCAGCAGCTTAAATATGGGGAATAATTCACCCCTCCACTTT
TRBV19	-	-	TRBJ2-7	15	CASSDPGTLAYEQYF	TGTGCCAGTAGCGATCCCGGGACACTTGCTTACGAGCAGTACTTC
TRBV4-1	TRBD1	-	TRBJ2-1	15	CASSQAGQGSNEQFF	TGCGCCAGCAGCCAAGCGGGACAGGGTAGCAATGAGCAGTTCTTC
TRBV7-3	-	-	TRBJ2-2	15	CASSLTAGNTGELFF	TGTGCCAGCAGCTTAACGGCGGGGAACACCGGGGAGCTGTTTTTT
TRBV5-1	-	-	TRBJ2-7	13	CASSLGEYEEQYF	TGCGCCAGCAGCTTGGGTGAATACGAAGAGCAGTACTTC
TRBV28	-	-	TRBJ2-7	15	CASLQWGSGANEQYF	TGTGCCAGCCTCCAATGGGGATCCGGAGCCAACGAGCAGTACTTC
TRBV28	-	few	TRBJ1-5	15	CASSRGRGPNQPQHF	TGTGCCAGCAGTCGAGGCAGGGGACCGAATCAGCCCCAGCATTTT
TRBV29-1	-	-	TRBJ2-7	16	CSVSLLVPTGSYEQYF	TGCAGCGTTTCTCTCTTAGTCCCGACGGGCTCCTACGAGCAGTACTTC
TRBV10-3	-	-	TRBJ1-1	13	CAISEHQGGEAFF	TGTGCCATCAGTGAGCACCAGGGAGGTGAAGCTTTCTTT
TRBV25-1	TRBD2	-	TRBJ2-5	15	CASSRLAELQETQYF	TGTGCCAGCAGCAGACTAGCGGAGCTCCAAGAGACCCAGTACTTC
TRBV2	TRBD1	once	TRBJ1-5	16	CASRKGGGVSNQPQHF	TGTGCCAGCAGGAAAGGAGGGGGCGTGAGCAATCAGCCCCAGCATTTT
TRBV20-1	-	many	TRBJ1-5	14	CSASGTAFDQPQHF	TGCAGTGCTAGTGGGACTGCATTTGATCAGCCCCAGCATTTT
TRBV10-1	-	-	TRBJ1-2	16	CASRAFGGGHDYGYTF	TGCGCCAGCAGGGCCTTTGGGGGGGGGCACGACTATGGCTACACCTTC
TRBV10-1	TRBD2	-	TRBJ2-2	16	CASSDAGTSGSGELFF	TGCGCCAGCAGTGATGCCGGGACTAGCGGCAGCGGGGAGCTGTTTTTT
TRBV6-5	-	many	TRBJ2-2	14	CASKTSGGYGELFF	TGTGCCAGCAAAACCTCAGGGGGGTACGGGGAGCTGTTTTTT
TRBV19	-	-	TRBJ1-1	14	CASSEGLWNTEAFF	TGTGCCAGTAGTGAAGGTCTGTGGAACACTGAAGCTTTCTTT
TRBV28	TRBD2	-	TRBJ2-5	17	CASSPLAGVPPRETQYF	TGTGCCAGCAGTCCTCTAGCGGGAGTCCCTCCCAGGGAGACCCAGTACTTC
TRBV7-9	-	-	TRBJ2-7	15	CASSLTQGTGYEQYF	TGTGCCAGCAGCTTAACGCAGGGAACGGGTTACGAGCAGTACTTC
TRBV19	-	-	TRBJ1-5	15	CASSIEASRGQPQHF	TGTGCCAGTAGTATAGAGGCCAGCCGGGGTCAGCCCCAGCATTTT
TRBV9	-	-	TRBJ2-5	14	CASSVEMSMETQYF	TGTGCCAGCAGCGTAGAAATGAGCATGGAGACCCAGTACTTC
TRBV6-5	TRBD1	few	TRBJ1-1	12	CASRRDRGEAFF	TGTGCCAGCAGGAGGGACAGGGGCGAAGCTTTCTTT
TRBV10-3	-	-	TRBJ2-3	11	CAIGEDGPMYF	TGTGCCATCGGTGAGGACGGACCGATGTATTTT
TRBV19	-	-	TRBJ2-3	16	CASSRRWGGSTDTQYF	TGTGCCAGTAGTAGGAGGTGGGGCGGGTCAACAGATACGCAGTATTTT
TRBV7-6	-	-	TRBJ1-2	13	CASSFPGDYGYTF	TGTGCCAGCAGCTTCCCCGGGGACTATGGCTACACCTTC
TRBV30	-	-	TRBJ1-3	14	CAWSPPGSGNTIYF	TGTGCCTGGAGTCCCCCAGGGTCTGGAAACACCATATATTTT
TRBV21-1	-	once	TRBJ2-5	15	CASSSRAGGGETQYF	TGTGCCAGCAGCTCCCGGGCAGGGGGCGGAGAGACCCAGTACTTC